This T cell receptor beta chain stems from a study of glioma-infiltrating T cells after dendritic cell vaccination. Input was 2 to 2.5 ug genomic DNA, or all available if less. Amplification used 60 V beta primers and 13 J beta primers. Sequencing used immunoSEQ multiplex PCR; TCRdb keeps in-frame clones, though not all of them. The data contain over 80,000 clones, around nine tenths of them singletons. The CDR3 loop spans 10 amino acids. Between the trimmed V and J ends, which lost 8 bases and 2 bases, there was a span of 4 bases. Germline V lookup: CDR1 MNHEY, CDR2 SVGAGI. Fresh-frozen tumor tissue and more than two years of survival data were available for all. All glioblastoma patients lacked an isocitrate dehydrogenase mutation.

This chain joins TRBV6-5 and TRBJ2-7; the D is unclear. The source material was blood, sampled before dendritic cell vaccination. The sequence came from a human donor with glioblastoma. CDR3 protein: CASGAYEQYF. For the CDR3, the DNA is TGTGCCAGCGGAGCCTACGAGCAGTACTTC.